The 10 T cell receptor beta chains reported below all come from one sample, sequenced in a study of blood T cells in healthy people across ages. The authors ran a second PCR of 7 to 11 cycles using a sample-barcoded 5' primer and a J-beta primer mix. TCRdb re-called the 5' RACE reads with MiXCR, one entry per CDR3 protein. The data show about 1.4 million distinct CDR3 sequences, almost 60% seen once. The sample consisted of blood. The receptors were gathered from a young man in good health.

The V call is TRBV29-1, the J call TRBJ1-4, with TRBD1 as a possible D gene (5 bases). The CDR3 consists of 13 residues. Per germline, CDR1 SQVTM and CDR2 ANQGSEA. V gave up 5 bases and J gave up 8 bases, with 15 bases separating them. The CDR3 DNA reads as TGCAGCGTTACCTGGGGGGGGAAGGAAAAACTGTTTTTT. Its translation is CSVTWGGKEKLFF.

This chain connects TRBV20-1 to TRBJ2-3; the D call may be TRBD1 or TRBD2 (5 bases each). CDR1 and CDR2 from the germline V gene are DFQATT and SNEGSKA (reference sequence). Trimming left V 7 bases short and J 3 bases short, with 14 bases between. The length of the CDR3 is 13 residues. The CDR3 protein is CSGLTGLTDTQYF. DNA for the CDR3: TGCAGTGGTCTTACGGGGCTGACAGATACGCAGTATTTT.

Only one count was recorded for this clonotype. The chain joins TRBV4-1 to TRBJ1-1; possible D gene TRBD1, 6 bases. The CDR3 sequence is 15 residues long. Germline CDR1 MGHRA, CDR2 YSYEKL. V was shortened by 4 bases and J by 2 bases, with 14 bases between the two germline ends. CDR3 bases: TGCGCCAGCAGCCTAGCCGCAGGGGACAACACTGAAGCTTTCTTT. Translated, it gives CASSLAAGDNTEAFF.

This clonotype has a handful of counts. The V call is TRBV6-1, the J call TRBJ1-2; 7 nucleotides match TRBD1. This CDR3 comprises 13 residues. Germline V gives CDR1 MNHNS, CDR2 SASEGT. V lost 2 bases, J lost 8 bases, and 5 bases stayed unmatched. CDR3 loop: CASSETTGDGYTF. For the CDR3, the DNA is TGTGCCAGCAGTGAAACTACAGGGGACGGCTACACCTTC.

The rearrangement uses TRBV7-2 and TRBJ1-2, with no clear D. This CDR3 spans 11 amino acids. Germline V CDR1 and CDR2: SGHTA, FQGNSA. V was clipped by 6 bases and J by 8 bases, with 10 bases between them. CDR3 DNA sequence: TGTGCCAGCAGTCGTACAGAAGGCTACACCTTC. Residues: CASSRTEGYTF.

This clonotype occurred a few times. The chain carries TRBV12-3 or TRBV12-4 and TRBJ1-2, with a weak D call TRBD1 (5 bases). The V end lost 4 bases, the J end lost 3 bases, and 12 bases lay between the germline ends. The CDR3 is 14 residues long. For the CDR3, the DNA is TGTGCCAGCAGTTCCTCGGGGGGGGACTATGGCTACACCTTC. This translates into CASSSSGGDYGYTF.

The rearrangement joins TRBV4-1 to TRBJ2-3; TRBD2 matches at 13 bases. The CDR3 runs to 20 residues. From germline, CDR1 is MGHRA and CDR2 YSYEKL. The V gene end was trimmed by 3 bases and the J gene end by 0 bases; junction bases not matched to a gene: 12. The chain's CDR3 is CASSHRTSGRDPASTDTQYF. CDR3 bases: TGCGCCAGCAGCCACCGGACTAGCGGGAGAGATCCCGCTAGCACAGATACGCAGTATTTT.

This chain uses TRBV6-6 with TRBJ2-7; 8 bases align to TRBD2. Germline CDR1 and CDR2: MNHNY and SVGAGI (reference sequence). CDR3 size: 15 residues. V was pared by 4 bases and J by 5 bases, with 10 bases of the junction left unmatched. DNA of the CDR3: TGTGCCAGCAGTTCAATAGCGGGACTTTCCCACGAGCAGTACTTC. Translated, it gives CASSSIAGLSHEQYF.

This clonotype has just one count. The V and J genes are TRBV6-6 and TRBJ2-1; 10 positions agree with TRBD1. Germline loops: CDR1 MNHNY, CDR2 SVGAGI (reference sequence). Unmatched junction bases numbered 7, after V lost 6 bases and J lost 14 bases. This CDR3 is 12 amino acids long. The CDR3 reads CASRRDRGREFF. CDR3 nucleotides: TGTGCCAGCAGACGGGACAGGGGCCGGGAGTTCTTC.

This chain connects TRBV7-9 to TRBJ2-7; D possibly corresponds to TRBD2 (5 bases). Looked up from germline, CDR1 is SEHNR and CDR2 is FQNEAQ (reference sequence). CDR3 length equals 15 residues. Deletions cut 5 bases from V and 1 base from J, with 15 bases between. CDR3 loop: CASSSSPSGSYEQYF. Written as DNA, the CDR3 is TGTGCCAGCAGCAGTAGTCCAAGCGGATCCTACGAGCAGTACTTC.